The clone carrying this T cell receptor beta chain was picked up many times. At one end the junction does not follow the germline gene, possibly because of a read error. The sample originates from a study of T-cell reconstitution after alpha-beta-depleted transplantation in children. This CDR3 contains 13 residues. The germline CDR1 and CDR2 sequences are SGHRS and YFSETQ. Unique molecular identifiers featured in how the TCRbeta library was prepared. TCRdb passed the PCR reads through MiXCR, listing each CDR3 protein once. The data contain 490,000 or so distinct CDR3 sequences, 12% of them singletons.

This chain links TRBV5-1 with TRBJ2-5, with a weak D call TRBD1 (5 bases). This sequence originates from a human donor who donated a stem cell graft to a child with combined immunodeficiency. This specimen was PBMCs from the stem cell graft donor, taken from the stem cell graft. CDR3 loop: CASSPTGQETQYF. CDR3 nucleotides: TGTGCCAGCAGCCCTACAGGCCAAGAGACCCAGTACTTC.